This is a list of T cell receptor beta chains from one sample in a study of blood T cells in healthy people across ages. Each CDR3 protein is one row after TCRdb ran MiXCR on the 5' RACE reads. The repertoire includes about a million distinct CDR3 sequences, 45% to 60% of them detected once, and over 20% sits in the top ten. Material: blood. The receptors were gathered from a woman between 55 and 75 years old in good health. Each CDR3 is given without its conserved first and last residue. Clone sizes are given selectively: once, few, many, or a class where the clone is expanded.

v_call: TRBV6-5
clone_size: .
cdr3_aa: ASRQTRDRGLGQY

v_call: TRBV20-1
clone_size: .
cdr3_aa: SAPGEGETQF

v_call: TRBV4-1
clone_size: .
cdr3_aa: ASSTIAGVWETQY

v_call: TRBV6-5
clone_size: .
cdr3_aa: ASIDSLTDTQY

v_call: TRBV3-1
clone_size: few
cdr3_aa: ASRGYDPRGTTIYEQY

v_call: TRBV4-1
clone_size: .
cdr3_aa: ASSQDTGEGLDTQY

v_call: TRBV29-1
clone_size: .
cdr3_aa: SGTRWVYNEQF

v_call: TRBV4-3
clone_size: .
cdr3_aa: ASSQASRMVVGYT

v_call: TRBV29-1
clone_size: few
cdr3_aa: SVEDRTGSNKQY

v_call: TRBV20-1
clone_size: .
cdr3_aa: SARGVAGLREQF

v_call: TRBV6-1
clone_size: .
cdr3_aa: ASRKLAGVDNEQF

v_call: TRBV7-2
clone_size: once
cdr3_aa: ASSTMVITDTQY

v_call: TRBV4-2
clone_size: .
cdr3_aa: ASSQATGGETQY

v_call: TRBV4-3
clone_size: few
cdr3_aa: ASSLSPTGTRRADTQY

v_call: TRBV20-1
clone_size: .
cdr3_aa: SAKGQTATNEKLF

v_call: TRBV5-5
clone_size: once
cdr3_aa: ASSSGQGVDNEQF

v_call: TRBV20-1
clone_size: .
cdr3_aa: SASPSAGVAYEQY

v_call: TRBV29-1
clone_size: many
cdr3_aa: SVERSGRAPETQY

v_call: TRBV4-3
clone_size: .
cdr3_aa: ASSQRGGPTYNEQF

v_call: TRBV10-3
clone_size: .
cdr3_aa: AITESGGGHEQY

v_call: TRBV29-1
clone_size: .
cdr3_aa: SATKRTGAADTQY

v_call: TRBV7-2
clone_size: .
cdr3_aa: ASGSNRVETYEQY

v_call: TRBV3-1
clone_size: .
cdr3_aa: ASSLWTSGDTDTQY

v_call: TRBV10-3
clone_size: few
cdr3_aa: AISRGSASGRDTQY

v_call: TRBV20-1
clone_size: few
cdr3_aa: SARTRLSSYEQY

v_call: TRBV7-2
clone_size: .
cdr3_aa: ASSPLRQGGEQY

v_call: TRBV12-3/TRBV12-4
clone_size: .
cdr3_aa: ASRQQTGGVRNEQF

v_call: TRBV28
clone_size: .
cdr3_aa: ASSPRAGISYNEQF

v_call: TRBV30
clone_size: .
cdr3_aa: AWNVNYGYT

v_call: TRBV7-2
clone_size: few
cdr3_aa: ASSWGNVDEQF

v_call: TRBV5-1
clone_size: .
cdr3_aa: ASSFGAGVYEQY

v_call: TRBV7-9
clone_size: .
cdr3_aa: ASSLGRTGGAPLH

v_call: TRBV2
clone_size: .
cdr3_aa: ASSERGGDNSPLH

v_call: TRBV20-1
clone_size: few
cdr3_aa: SARDFTASYNEQF

v_call: TRBV4-1
clone_size: .
cdr3_aa: ASNQDGGYEQY

v_call: TRBV20-1
clone_size: .
cdr3_aa: SARSLVTSGIDNEQF

v_call: TRBV14
clone_size: .
cdr3_aa: ASSQELPPTDTQY

v_call: TRBV20-1
clone_size: .
cdr3_aa: SASRAPVKSYEQY

v_call: TRBV7-2
clone_size: .
cdr3_aa: ASSLAAGTEAF

v_call: TRBV6-5
clone_size: .
cdr3_aa: ASSDSPDGETQY

v_call: TRBV7-2
clone_size: few
cdr3_aa: ASTFETRPYEQY

v_call: TRBV2
clone_size: many
cdr3_aa: ASTRGGFGGYT

v_call: TRBV7-9
clone_size: .
cdr3_aa: ASSSTTGTRLYSEQF

v_call: TRBV28
clone_size: .
cdr3_aa: ASSFPGQGRWGEQF

v_call: TRBV9
clone_size: .
cdr3_aa: ASSDPAQTDTQY

v_call: TRBV4-1
clone_size: .
cdr3_aa: ASSQGRFGGNSLLH

v_call: TRBV29-1
clone_size: few
cdr3_aa: SVEDAGVAGANVLT